This TCR beta chain was sequenced in a study of CD8+ T cells in alopecia areata. Whole-study results and caveats: An increase in clonality over normal scalp was evident in lesional scalp, especially alopecia totalis/universalis.

As for this clone: No antigen is known for it.

V shed 4 bases and J shed 1 base, with 7 bases lying between them. This CDR3 has 13 residues. CDR1 is SGDLS and CDR2 is YYNGEE in the germline V gene. The treatment is: oral pan-JAK inhibitor, 5-10 mg twice daily. The sorting of PBMCs gave CD4+ and CD8+ T cells. Sequencing templates came from extracted RNA that was reverse transcribed into cDNA. TCRdb's table, derived via immunoSEQ multiplex PCR, lists solely in-frame clones and lacks some. The table records about 60,000 clones, around 42% of them present only once. The clonotype comes from a human donor with alopecia areata. The source was CD8+ T cells sorted from blood, collected at roughly week 38, from a patient treated with tofacitinib. The V gene is TRBV9, the J gene TRBJ2-3; D might be TRBD1 (5 bases). The chain's CDR3 is CASSLGGTDTQYF. The CDR3 region has the DNA TGTGCCAGCAGCCTAGGGGGCACAGATACGCAGTATTTT.